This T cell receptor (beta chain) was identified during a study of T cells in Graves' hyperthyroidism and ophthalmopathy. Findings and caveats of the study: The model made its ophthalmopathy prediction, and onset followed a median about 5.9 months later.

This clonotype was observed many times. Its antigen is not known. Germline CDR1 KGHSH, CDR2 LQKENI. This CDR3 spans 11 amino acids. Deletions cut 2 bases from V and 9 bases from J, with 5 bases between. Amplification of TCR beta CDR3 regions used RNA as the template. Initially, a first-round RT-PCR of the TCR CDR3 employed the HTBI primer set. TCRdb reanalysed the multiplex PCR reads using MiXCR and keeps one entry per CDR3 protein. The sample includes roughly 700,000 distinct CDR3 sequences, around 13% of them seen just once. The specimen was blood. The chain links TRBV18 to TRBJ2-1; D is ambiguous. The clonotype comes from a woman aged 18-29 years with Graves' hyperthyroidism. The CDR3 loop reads CASSPKSEQFF. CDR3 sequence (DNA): TGTGCCAGCTCACCAAAAAGTGAGCAGTTCTTC.